The 16 T cell receptor beta chains below all came from one sample that was sequenced in a study of blood T cell repertoires in COVID-19. TCRdb's copy holds only in-frame clones and misses some; the assay was immunoSEQ multiplex PCR. Of about 220,000 clones listed, roughly four fifths are singletons. The sequenced material came from PBMCs or T cells enriched from blood (not recorded which). The receptors derive from an older woman who had recovered from COVID-19.

The chain recombines TRBV7-3 with TRBJ2-5, with TRBD1 matching 10 bases. V lost 5 bases and J lost 5; bases outside the gene matches: 2. Germline V CDR1 and CDR2: SGHTA, FQGTGA. CDR3 length equals 13 residues. The CDR3 loop is CASSPDRGETQYF. In DNA form, the CDR3 reads TGTGCCAGCAGCCCGGACAGGGGGGAGACCCAGTACTTC.

The chain links TRBV10-3 to TRBJ2-3; 11 bases map to TRBD2. The V gene end was trimmed by 8 bases and the J gene end by 4 bases; junction bases not matched to a gene: 5. Germline V CDR1 and CDR2: ENHRY, SYGVKD. This CDR3 has 14 residues. In DNA form, the CDR3 reads TGTGCCATCGGTAGCGGGAGGGCCTCAGATACGCAGTATTTT. Encoded protein: CAIGSGRASDTQYF.

The chain combines TRBV9 with TRBJ2-3; 8 bases are a match to TRBD2. With 1 base clipped from V and 0 bases from J, the junction kept 7 bases outside the gene matches. This CDR3 has 17 residues. Per germline, CDR1 SGDLS and CDR2 YYNGEE. In DNA, the CDR3 is TGTGCCAGCAGCGTAAAAAGCGGGGGTACTAGCACAGATACGCAGTATTTT. It translates to CASSVKSGGTSTDTQYF.

This clone was recorded once. The genes are TRBV19 and TRBJ2-5; D is perhaps TRBD1 (8 bases). This CDR3 contains 15 residues. From germline, CDR1 is LNHDA and CDR2 SQIVND (reference sequence). V lost 4 bases, J lost 5 bases, and 17 bases lay in between. CDR3 DNA sequence: TGTGCCAGTAGTACCGGACAGGGAGGGTGGGAGACCCAGTACTTC. Translated: CASSTGQGGWETQYF.

The chain carries TRBV5-1 and TRBJ2-7, with D perhaps TRBD1 (6 bases). Trimming took 4 bases from V and 0 from J, leaving 14 bases between them. The CDR3 totals 15 residues. The V gene's germline CDR1 is SGHRS and CDR2 YFSETQ. CDR3 sequence (DNA): TGCGCCAGCAGCCAACAGGGAGCAACCTCCTACGAGCAGTACTTC. Translating gives CASSQQGATSYEQYF.

The chain carries TRBV27 and TRBJ2-5; D may be TRBD1 (5 bases). The V gene's germline CDR1 is MNHEY and CDR2 SMNVEV (reference sequence). The CDR3 is 13 amino acids. The germline V and J ends were trimmed by 5 bases and 2 bases, with 9 bases remaining between them. CDR3 bases: TGTGCCAGCAGTCCTGACAGTCAAGAGACCCAGTACTTC. Encoded protein: CASSPDSQETQYF.

V usage is TRBV18 and J usage is TRBJ1-4; a weak D match, TRBD1 (6 bases). The CDR3 is made up of 14 amino acids. V was pared by 3 bases and J by 8 bases, with 13 bases between. The V gene's germline CDR1 is KGHSH and CDR2 LQKENI. CDR3 coding DNA: TGTGCCAGCTCACCCCCAGGGGAGTCGGAAAAACTGTTTTTT. It is translated as CASSPPGESEKLFF.

This clone was seen only a few times. The rearrangement uses TRBV19 and TRBJ1-5; a weak D match, TRBD1 (6 bases). Germline V gene data show CDR1 as LNHDA and CDR2 as SQIVND (reference sequence). Trimming cost V 7 bases and J 4 bases, with 14 bases left between them. The CDR3 covers 14 residues. This CDR3 reads CASKLGARNQPQHF. The CDR3 DNA reads TGTGCCAGTAAATTGGGGGCAAGGAATCAGCCCCAGCATTTT.

This sequence joins TRBV5-6 and TRBJ2-7, with TRBD1 matching 9 bases. Per the germline V gene, CDR1 is SGHDT and CDR2 is YYEEEE. This CDR3 spans 14 amino acids. V gave up 2 bases and J gave up 5 bases; unmatched junction bases: 5. This chain's CDR3 is CASSFRDRDHEQYF. CDR3 coding DNA: TGTGCCAGCAGCTTCCGGGACAGGGACCACGAGCAGTACTTC. Filled out from reference TRBV5-6 and TRBJ2-7, the complete variable domain reads DAGVTQSPTHLIKTRGQQVTLRCSPKSGHDTVSWYQQALGQGPQFIFQYYEEEERQRGNFPDRFSGHQFPNYSSELNVNALLLGDSALYLCASSFRDRDHEQYFGPGTRLTVT.

V usage is TRBV21-1 and J usage is TRBJ1-5; the DNA was not compared with TRBD1, the D call given in the table. TRBV21-1 is flagged as a pseudogene. The CDR3 contains 15 residues. This CDR3 reads CASSQQGPSNQPQHF. CDR3 DNA: TGTGCCAGCAGTCAACAGGGTCCCAGCAATCAGCCCCAGCATTTT.

The J gene is TRBJ2-7, the V gene TRBV3-1 (or the pseudogene TRBV3-2); tentatively, D is TRBD1 (6 bases). Per germline, CDR1 LGHDT and CDR2 YNNKEL (reference sequence). The CDR3 spans 12 residues. Trimming cost V 2 bases and J 8 bases, with 10 bases left between them. This CDR3 is CASSQTGLQQYF. CDR3 DNA: TGTGCCAGCAGCCAAACAGGGTTACAGCAGTACTTC.

V gene TRBV4-1 combines with J gene TRBJ1-1, with 10 positions matching TRBD1. V lost 4 bases and J lost 1; bases outside the gene matches: 0. This CDR3 region has 14 residues. Per the germline V gene, CDR1 is MGHRA and CDR2 is YSYEKL. CDR3 bases: TGCGCCAGCAGCCGGGACAGGGGGAACACTGAAGCTTTCTTT. Protein product: CASSRDRGNTEAFF.

The J gene is TRBJ2-1, the V gene TRBV24-1; 12 nucleotides line up with TRBD2. The CDR3 has 22 amino acids. The germline V gene has CDR1 KGHDR and CDR2 SFDVKD. Trimming took 12 bases from V and 4 from J; bases not matched to a gene: 30. The CDR3 nucleotides are TGTGCCCCTGATCGGGAGGGCTACATGACTAGCGGGAGTCTCCAAACTTACAATGAGCAGTTCTTC. It yields the protein CAPDREGYMTSGSLQTYNEQFF.

The rearrangement links TRBV20-1 to TRBJ2-2; perhaps TRBD1 as D (5 bases). With 3 bases removed from V and 0 bases from J, the gap between germline ends came to 14 bases. The CDR3 loop spans 16 amino acids. Germline V gene sequence: CDR1 DFQATT, CDR2 SNEGSKA (reference sequence). CDR3 residues: CSASRWGRSNTGELFF. As DNA, the CDR3 is TGCAGTGCTAGTCGGTGGGGCCGATCGAACACCGGGGAGCTGTTTTTT.

The chain recombines TRBV6-2 or TRBV6-3 with TRBJ1-3, with D maybe TRBD1 (6 bases). The CDR3 spans 14 residues. V gave up 2 bases and J gave up 9 bases, with 14 bases separating them. Germline V CDR1 and CDR2: MNHEY, SVGEGT. The CDR3 DNA sequence: TGTGCCAGCAGTTACGGACAGTTCAATCCCACCATATATTTT. Protein: CASSYGQFNPTIYF.

This clone showed up just once. This chain uses TRBV6-4 with TRBJ2-7; D is undetermined. The CDR3 extends over 12 amino acids. With 7 bases removed from V and 0 bases from J, the gap between germline ends came to 7 bases. Germline V gene data show CDR1 as MRHNA and CDR2 as SNTAGT. The CDR3 region has the DNA TGTGCCAGCACCTACGTCTCCTACGAGCAGTACTTC. Translated, it gives CASTYVSYEQYF.